The 26 T cell receptor beta chains below were found in one sample sequenced in a study of blood T cell repertoires in COVID-19. Clones were read by immunoSEQ multiplex PCR, and TCRdb kept only the in-frame ones, dropping some. The repertoire has roughly 330,000 clones, more than 80% of them found once; the top ten carry about 6.8%. The source material was peripheral blood. All receptors derive from a man between 18 and 35 years old who had recovered from COVID-19.

The gene calls are TRBV28 and TRBJ2-1, with 7 bases lining up with TRBD2. CDR3 length equals 15 residues. In germline, CDR1 is MDHEN, CDR2 SYDVKM. The ends lost 3 bases at V and 4 bases at J; junction bases unmatched: 6. The CDR3 nucleotides read TGTGCCAGCAGTTTGGGGGGACTACAATACAATGAGCAGTTCTTC. Translating it yields CASSLGGLQYNEQFF.

This rearrangement joins TRBV6-2 or TRBV6-3 to TRBJ2-2; tentative D call: TRBD2 (6 bases). V dropped 3 bases and J dropped 4 bases, with 12 bases sitting between them. CDR1 and CDR2 from the germline V gene are MNHEY and SVGEGT. The CDR3 runs 15 residues. The CDR3 sequence: CASSYYGSGTGELFF. The CDR3 nucleotides are TGTGCCAGCAGTTATTACGGGAGCGGCACCGGGGAGCTGTTTTTT.

This chain joins TRBV2 and TRBJ2-1; 8 nucleotides agree with TRBD2. In germline, CDR1 is SNHLY, CDR2 FYNNEI. This CDR3 is 15 amino acids long. The ends lost 6 bases at V and 8 bases at J; junction bases unmatched: 12. In DNA form, the CDR3 reads TGTGCCAGCAGATCCCCCGGGGGGGCGGTCGATGAGCAGTTCTTC. This translates into CASRSPGGAVDEQFF.

V gene TRBV6-6 combines with J gene TRBJ1-4; D is ambiguous. The CDR3 has 14 amino acids. Germline V gene sequence: CDR1 MNHNY, CDR2 SVGAGI (reference sequence). V was cut by 8 bases and J by 8 bases, with 18 bases left in between. DNA for the CDR3: TGTGCCAGCTTCTACACGGGGAAGGACGAAAAACTGTTTTTT. Residues: CASFYTGKDEKLFF.

V gene TRBV5-1 combines with J gene TRBJ2-7; TRBD1 matches at 8 bases. CDR3 length: 15 residues. CDR1 SGHRS and CDR2 YFSETQ come from the germline V gene. The trim removed 4 bases at V and 0 bases at J, leaving 6 bases unmatched. The CDR3 loop is CASSLWTGSSYEQYF. CDR3 coding DNA: TGCGCCAGCAGCCTATGGACAGGGAGCTCCTACGAGCAGTACTTC.

The rearrangement uses TRBV5-6 and TRBJ2-5; D gene uncertain. The germline V gene encodes CDR1 SGHDT and CDR2 YYEEEE. The CDR3 sequence is 11 residues long. The V and J ends lost 4 bases and 5 bases respectively, with 6 bases between them. The CDR3 reads CASSQRETQYF. CDR3 nucleotides: TGTGCCAGCAGCCAGAGGGAGACCCAGTACTTC.

V gene TRBV5-4 combines with J gene TRBJ2-7, with D possibly TRBD2 on 7 matching bases. The V gene's germline CDR1 is SGHNT and CDR2 YYREEE (reference sequence). CDR3 length: 14 amino acids. The V and J ends lost 4 bases and 4 bases respectively, with 15 bases between them. In nucleotides, the CDR3 is TGTGCCAGCAGCCAACGGGGGGCTCTGTACGAGCAGTACTTC. Protein product: CASSQRGALYEQYF. The variable domain in full, completed from reference TRBV5-4 and TRBJ2-7, reads ETGVTQSPTHLIKTRGQQVTLRCSSQSGHNTVSWYQQALGQGPQFIFQYYREEENGRGNFPPRFSGLQFPNYSSELNVNALELDDSALYLCASSQRGALYEQYFGPGTRLTVT.

This clone showed up just a few times. The genes are TRBV30 and TRBJ2-7; 12 positions match TRBD2. Per germline, CDR1 GTSNPN and CDR2 SVGIG (reference sequence). CDR3 size: 14 residues. The V and J ends lost 6 bases and 4 bases, in that order; junction bases with no gene match: 7. CDR3 DNA sequence: TGTGCCTGTACCACCCTAGCGGGAGGGTACGAGCAGTACTTC. It encodes CACTTLAGGYEQYF.

This chain's CDR3 is CASRGTGLANTEAFF. Written as DNA, the CDR3 is TGTGCCAGCAGGGGGACAGGGCTGGCCAACACTGAAGCTTTCTTT. The chain links TRBV6-5 to TRBJ1-1; TRBD1 matches 9 bases. V was clipped by 6 bases and J by 2 bases; unmatched bases: 7. The germline V gene has CDR1 MNHEY and CDR2 SVGAGI. The CDR3 has 15 amino acids.

V usage is TRBV7-2 and J usage is TRBJ2-3; perhaps TRBD2 as D (7 bases). V was pared by 1 base and J by 4 bases, with 12 bases between. The CDR3 covers 15 residues. The germline V gene encodes CDR1 SGHTA and CDR2 FQGNSA. This CDR3 is CASSLGGGGPDTQYF. Written as DNA, the CDR3 is TGTGCCAGCAGCTTAGGAGGGGGGGGGCCAGATACGCAGTATTTT.

The J gene is TRBJ2-7, the V gene TRBV19; a possible D gene is TRBD1 (6 bases). This CDR3 contains 15 residues. Germline CDR1 LNHDA, CDR2 SQIVND (reference sequence). Trimming removed 7 bases from V and 1 base from J, with 17 bases in between. The DNA of the CDR3 is TGTGCCAGTACCCAGGGGCCCGGCGGTTCCTACGAGCAGTACTTC. This translates into CASTQGPGGSYEQYF. Using reference TRBV19 and TRBJ2-7 for the parts outside the CDR3, the full variable domain is DGGITQSPKYLFRKEGQNVTLSCEQNLNHDAMYWYRQDPGQGLRLIYYSQIVNDFQKGDIAEGYSVSREKKESFPLTVTSAQKNPTAFYLCASTQGPGGSYEQYFGPGTRLTVT.

The chain carries TRBV2 and TRBJ2-7; D unresolved. The CDR3 totals 13 residues. Germline values: CDR1 SNHLY, CDR2 FYNNEI. V lost 6 bases to trimming and J lost 3 bases, with 12 bases between them. The CDR3 sequence is CASRRSQSYEQYF. The DNA of the CDR3 is TGTGCCAGCAGGAGGTCCCAGAGCTACGAGCAGTACTTC.

The genes are TRBV7-2 and TRBJ1-3; 10 bases are a match to TRBD1. Germline CDR1 is SGHTA and CDR2 is FQGNSA. J was trimmed by 6 bases and V by 6 bases; bases with no gene match: 5. The CDR3 sequence is 14 residues long. CDR3 bases: TGTGCCAGCAGGTCCGGGACAGGGGTAAACACCATATATTTT. Its protein product is CASRSGTGVNTIYF.

The V call is TRBV12-3 or TRBV12-4, the J call TRBJ1-5; no firm D call. Between the trimmed V and J ends, which lost 3 bases and 9 bases, there was a span of 9 bases. The length of the CDR3 is 12 residues. The CDR3 reads CASSFAVRPQHF. The CDR3 bases are TGTGCCAGCAGTTTCGCCGTGAGGCCCCAGCATTTT.

V is TRBV6-5 and J is TRBJ1-2; no firm D call. CDR1 and CDR2 from the germline V gene are MNHEY and SVGAGI. V lost 6 bases and J 8 bases, leaving 13 bases between the germline ends. The CDR3 contains 12 residues. In DNA, the CDR3 is TGTGCCAGCAGACTAGACAAAGGGGGCTACACCTTC. Protein sequence: CASRLDKGGYTF.

CDR3 DNA sequence: TGTGCCAGCAGCTTCGGACAGGGAGGAAACACTGAAGCTTTCTTT. This gives the protein CASSFGQGGNTEAFF. The V call is TRBV5-4, the J call TRBJ1-1, with 8 bases fitting TRBD1. The germline gives CDR1 SGHNT, CDR2 YYREEE (reference sequence). This CDR3 spans 15 amino acids. J gave up 2 bases and V 2 bases, and 5 bases lay outside the gene matches.

The chain combines TRBV25-1 with TRBJ1-3, with 11 bases aligning to TRBD1. This CDR3 is 15 amino acids long. The junction had 2 bases not matched to a gene; V was cut back by 4 bases and J by 3 bases. The V gene's germline CDR1 is MGHDK and CDR2 SYGVNS. CDR3 sequence reads: CASSVDRGHGNTIYF. CDR3 coding DNA: TGTGCCAGCAGTGTGGACAGGGGGCATGGAAACACCATATATTTT.

In nucleotides, the CDR3 is TGTGCCAGCAGCGTAGACCTGACGGAGTCTGGAAACACCATATATTTT. It codes for CASSVDLTESGNTIYF. The rearrangement uses TRBV9 and TRBJ1-3; D remains ambiguous. Germline CDR1 and CDR2: SGDLS and YYNGEE. This CDR3 has 16 residues. V was cut by 0 bases and J by 1 base, with 11 bases left in between.

The gene calls are TRBV7-6 and TRBJ2-3, with TRBD2 matching 12 bases. Germline CDR1 SGHVS, CDR2 FNYEAQ. The CDR3 totals 16 residues. The V and J ends lost 4 bases and 4 bases, in that order; junction bases with no gene match: 6. The CDR3 coding sequence is TGTGCCAGCAGCTCCCCTTCTAGCGGGGGGGCAGATACGCAGTATTTT. Encoded protein: CASSSPSSGGADTQYF.

The chain is built from TRBV29-1 and TRBJ1-4, with TRBD1 as a possible D gene (6 bases). The CDR3 loop spans 13 amino acids. Trimming stripped 4 bases from V and 7 bases from J, with 13 bases between. The germline CDR1 and CDR2 sequences are SQVTM and ANQGSEA. The CDR3 DNA reads as TGCAGCGTTGCCAGGGGATCGGTTGAAAAACTGTTTTTT. Translated: CSVARGSVEKLFF.

The chain uses TRBV5-4 and TRBJ2-5; no definite D call. Trimming left V 0 bases short and J 1 base short, with 7 bases between. The CDR3 runs to 14 residues. CDR1 SGHNT and CDR2 YYREEE come from the germline V gene (reference sequence). The CDR3, as DNA: TGTGCCAGCAGCTTGGCCTCACTCCAAGAGACCCAGTACTTC. It is translated as CASSLASLQETQYF.

The genes are TRBV19 and TRBJ1-6; D ambiguous. V was trimmed by 3 bases and J by 7 bases, leaving 4 bases between them. The CDR3 extends over 12 amino acids. Per germline, CDR1 LNHDA and CDR2 SQIVND (reference sequence). The CDR3 region is CASSIGNSPLHF. The CDR3 DNA follows: TGTGCCAGTAGTATCGGGAATTCACCCCTCCACTTT. Based on the CDR3 plus reference TRBV19 and TRBJ1-6, the full variable domain is DGGITQSPKYLFRKEGQNVTLSCEQNLNHDAMYWYRQDPGQGLRLIYYSQIVNDFQKGDIAEGYSVSREKKESFPLTVTSAQKNPTAFYLCASSIGNSPLHFGNGTRLTVT.

The genes are TRBV7-2 and TRBJ1-2, with D possibly matching TRBD1 (5 bases). This CDR3 has 15 residues. Germline V gives CDR1 SGHTA, CDR2 FQGNSA. V lost 1 base and J 8 bases, leaving 17 bases between the germline ends. The CDR3 loop reads CASSLGPGIQWGYTF. CDR3 nucleotides: TGTGCCAGCAGCTTAGGCCCAGGGATTCAGTGGGGCTACACCTTC.

This sequence joins TRBV5-1 and TRBJ2-2; 8 bases agree with TRBD2. This CDR3 has 15 residues. V lost 1 base, J lost 5 bases, and 4 bases stayed unmatched. Germline V lookup: CDR1 SGHRS, CDR2 YFSETQ. This chain's CDR3 is CASSLRVAGTGELFF. The CDR3 DNA reads as TGCGCCAGCAGCTTGAGGGTAGCGGGGACCGGGGAGCTGTTTTTT.

The chain uses TRBV15 and TRBJ2-7; 7 positions agree with TRBD1. The CDR3 runs to 15 residues. Germline CDR1 reads LNHNV; CDR2 reads YYDKDF (reference sequence). Germline trimming cut 0 bases from V and 3 bases from J; bases unmatched to any gene: 5. The CDR3 sequence: CATSREGAGGYEQYF. CDR3 in DNA: TGTGCCACCAGCAGAGAGGGGGCAGGGGGCTACGAGCAGTACTTC.

This chain connects TRBV4-1 to TRBJ1-4, with D tentatively TRBD1 (6 bases). CDR3 size: 13 residues. The germline V gene has CDR1 MGHRA and CDR2 YSYEKL. The V end lost 2 bases, the J end lost 12 bases, and 13 bases lay between the germline ends. CDR3 amino acids: CASSQRGRGELFF. The CDR3 DNA reads TGCGCCAGCAGCCAAAGGGGGAGGGGAGAACTGTTTTTT.